The 24 T cell receptor beta chains reported below all come from one sample, sequenced in a study of cytomegalovirus exposure and HLA in healthy donors. Sequencing used immunoSEQ multiplex PCR; TCRdb keeps in-frame clones, though not all of them. The data contain 110,000 to 150,000 clones, over 90% of them singletons. The sequencing sample was made of PBMCs. All receptors derive from a man between 18 and 29 years old in good health and CMV-seropositive.

The V and J genes are TRBV5-1 and TRBJ1-6; a weak D match, TRBD1 (6 bases). CDR1 and CDR2 from the germline V gene are SGHRS and YFSETQ. Trimming pared 0 bases from V and 8 bases from J, leaving 12 bases between. CDR3 length equals 15 residues. The CDR3: CASSLGGQGYSPLHF. The CDR3 DNA is TGCGCCAGCAGCTTGGGGGGGCAGGGATATTCACCCCTCCACTTT. The whole variable domain, filled in from reference TRBV5-1 and TRBJ1-6, reads KAGVTQTPRYLIKTRGQQVTLSCSPISGHRSVSWYQQTPGQGLQFLFEYFSETQRNKGNFPGRFSGRQFSNSRSEMNVSTLELGDSALYLCASSLGGQGYSPLHFGNGTRLTVT.

The chain is built from TRBV27 and TRBJ2-1, with TRBD2 matching 7 bases. The CDR3 contains 15 residues. Looked up from germline, CDR1 is MNHEY and CDR2 is SMNVEV (reference sequence). V was clipped by 4 bases and J by 6 bases; unmatched bases: 9. CDR3 protein: CASSSGPPGGNEQFF. CDR3 sequence (DNA): TGTGCCAGCAGTTCCGGGCCCCCGGGGGGCAATGAGCAGTTCTTC.

The V call is TRBV7-8, the J call TRBJ2-7; a weak D match, TRBD2 (6 bases). The V end lost 9 bases, the J end lost 0 bases, and 15 bases lay between the germline ends. Germline values: CDR1 SGHVS, CDR2 FQNEAQ. The CDR3 has 14 amino acids. The CDR3 spells CASCGTASSYEQYF. DNA of the CDR3: TGTGCCAGTTGCGGGACGGCTAGCTCCTACGAGCAGTACTTC.

This chain uses TRBV2 with TRBJ1-1; TRBD1 matches at 8 bases. Germline trimming cut 4 bases from V and 0 bases from J; bases unmatched to any gene: 1. Germline CDR1 and CDR2: SNHLY and FYNNEI. The CDR3 is made up of 14 amino acids. The DNA of the CDR3 is TGTGCCAGCAGTGGACAGGGGATGAACACTGAAGCTTTCTTT. This translates into CASSGQGMNTEAFF.

CDR3 DNA: TGTGCCAGCAGCTCCGCAGGGGGGAGATTGTGGGAGACCCAGTACTTC. Translating gives CASSSAGGRLWETQYF. This rearrangement joins TRBV28 to TRBJ2-5; maybe TRBD1 (7 bases). V lost 6 bases and J lost 5, with 22 bases in between. CDR3 size: 16 residues. Looked up from germline, CDR1 is MDHEN and CDR2 is SYDVKM.

There are many counts of this clone. The chain recombines TRBV6-5 with TRBJ1-1; TRBD1 aligns across 7 bases. The germline V gene has CDR1 MNHEY and CDR2 SVGAGI. J gave up 4 bases and V 5 bases, and 4 bases lay outside the gene matches. The CDR3 has 13 residues. CDR3 coding DNA: TGTGCCAGCAGTCCACAGGGGACCACTGAAGCTTTCTTT. Encoded protein: CASSPQGTTEAFF.

The genes are TRBV7-9 and TRBJ2-2; D perhaps matches TRBD1 (7 bases). The V end was cut by 3 bases, the J end by 6 bases, with 17 bases between. This CDR3 comprises 16 residues. CDR1 and CDR2 (germline): SEHNR, FQNEAQ (reference sequence). The CDR3: CASSLGRGDRAGELFF. The CDR3 nucleotides are TGTGCCAGCAGCTTGGGCAGGGGGGATCGCGCCGGGGAGCTGTTTTTT.

The chain combines TRBV13 with TRBJ1-3, with 10 bases identical to TRBD1. Germline CDR1 PRHDT, CDR2 FYEKMQ (reference sequence). V trimming: 5 bases; J trimming: 2 bases; junction bases outside the gene matches: 6. The CDR3 contains 16 residues. The DNA of the CDR3 is TGTGCCAGCAGCGCCCTTGGACAGGGGGCTGGAAACACCATATATTTT. It is translated as CASSALGQGAGNTIYF.

V and J are TRBV5-1 and TRBJ1-4; no clear D gene. V was trimmed by 0 bases and J by 8 bases, leaving 8 bases between them. The CDR3 loop spans 13 amino acids. Germline CDR1 is SGHRS and CDR2 is YFSETQ. This CDR3 reads CASSLEQPEKLFF. The CDR3 DNA follows: TGCGCCAGCAGCTTGGAACAGCCCGAAAAACTGTTTTTT.

J is TRBJ1-1 and V is TRBV2; D gene ambiguous. Germline V lookup: CDR1 SNHLY, CDR2 FYNNEI. The CDR3 length is 13 residues. V lost 6 bases and J lost 4, with 12 bases in between. The CDR3 sequence is CASREVMVTEAFF. In DNA, the CDR3 is TGTGCCAGCAGGGAGGTAATGGTCACTGAAGCTTTCTTT.

The gene calls are TRBV27 and TRBJ1-5; tentatively, D is TRBD1 (5 bases). The CDR3 runs to 16 residues. CDR1 MNHEY and CDR2 SMNVEV come from the germline V gene (reference sequence). Trimming removed 0 bases from V and 1 base from J, with 10 bases in between. The CDR3 is CASSLSGGASNQPQHF. The CDR3 coding sequence is TGTGCCAGCAGTTTATCGGGGGGAGCGAGCAATCAGCCCCAGCATTTT.

The chain joins TRBV7-6 to TRBJ2-7, with a tentative D call TRBD2 (6 bases). V was trimmed by 1 base and J by 0 bases, leaving 16 bases between them. Germline CDR1 reads SGHVS; CDR2 reads FNYEAQ. The CDR3 has 17 amino acids. CDR3 region: CASSLEVSGGSSYEQYF. CDR3 nucleotides: TGTGCCAGCAGCTTAGAGGTTAGCGGAGGGAGCTCCTACGAGCAGTACTTC.

This chain uses TRBV5-1 with TRBJ2-1, with 8 bases identical to TRBD1. V gave up 4 bases and J gave up 1 base; unmatched junction bases: 4. CDR1 SGHRS and CDR2 YFSETQ come from the germline V gene. This CDR3 is built from 15 residues. As DNA, the CDR3 is TGCGCCAGCAGCGTGGGACAGGTGTCCTACAATGAGCAGTTCTTC. Residues: CASSVGQVSYNEQFF. The full variable domain, rest sourced from reference TRBV5-1 and TRBJ2-1, is KAGVTQTPRYLIKTRGQQVTLSCSPISGHRSVSWYQQTPGQGLQFLFEYFSETQRNKGNFPGRFSGRQFSNSRSEMNVSTLELGDSALYLCASSVGQVSYNEQFFGPGTRLTVL.

V is TRBV7-9 and J is TRBJ2-1; 9 bases are shared with TRBD2. Germline loops: CDR1 SEHNR, CDR2 FQNEAQ (reference sequence). The ends lost 5 bases at V and 6 bases at J; junction bases unmatched: 8. The CDR3 length is 15 residues. The CDR3 DNA is TGTGCCAGCAGCCCTCCGGGACTAGCCCCCAATGAGCAGTTCTTC. Protein: CASSPPGLAPNEQFF.

The J gene is TRBJ1-5, the V gene TRBV19, with D possibly being TRBD1 (6 bases). The germline V gene has CDR1 LNHDA and CDR2 SQIVND (reference sequence). V was pared by 3 bases and J by 6 bases, with 9 bases between. The length of the CDR3 is 13 residues. The CDR3 nucleotides read TGTGCCAGTAGTATCGGGGGGCTTCAGCCCCAGCATTTT. Its protein is CASSIGGLQPQHF. Together with reference TRBV19 and TRBJ1-5, the CDR3 gives the full variable domain: DGGITQSPKYLFRKEGQNVTLSCEQNLNHDAMYWYRQDPGQGLRLIYYSQIVNDFQKGDIAEGYSVSREKKESFPLTVTSAQKNPTAFYLCASSIGGLQPQHFGDGTRLSIL.

The J gene is TRBJ1-5, the V gene TRBV6-1; a weak D match, TRBD1 (5 bases). The CDR3 has 15 residues. V was cut by 6 bases and J by 0 bases, with 12 bases left in between. Germline CDR1 is MNHNS and CDR2 is SASEGT. CDR3 loop: CASRIDSYSNQPQHF. In DNA, the CDR3 is TGTGCCAGCAGAATCGACAGTTATAGCAATCAGCCCCAGCATTTT.

This clone was counted once. The rearrangement joins TRBV9 to TRBJ2-5; D unclear. CDR1 is SGDLS and CDR2 is YYNGEE in the germline V gene. V lost 0 bases and J lost 5, with 5 bases in between. The CDR3 extends over 12 amino acids. In DNA, the CDR3 is TGTGCCAGCAGCGTAGACGGGGAGACCCAGTACTTC. Protein sequence: CASSVDGETQYF.

This sequence joins TRBV6-4 and TRBJ2-7; 9 positions match TRBD2. Germline CDR1 is MRHNA and CDR2 is SNTAGT. CDR3 size: 15 residues. Trimming removed 6 bases from V and 0 bases from J; junction bases left unmatched: 6. As DNA, the CDR3 is TGTGCCAGCAGCGAGCTAGCGGGAAGCTCCTACGAGCAGTACTTC. Its translation is CASSELAGSSYEQYF.

To note about this clone: A read error is likely, as this CDR3 ends without the conserved phenylalanine or tryptophan. No DNA is shown, since the ends of the CDR3 on it are uncertain; the CDR3 is the one TCRdb lists. This chain connects TRBV19 to TRBJ1-1. The CDR3 is 9 amino acids long, termini counted. Germline V lookup: CDR1 LNHDA, CDR2 SQIVND (reference sequence). CDR3 region: CASSMSFRV.

This clone is a singleton in its sample. In the same sample, other DNA sequences code for this CDR3. V gene TRBV5-1 combines with J gene TRBJ2-5; no definite D call. Per germline, CDR1 SGHRS and CDR2 YFSETQ. The CDR3 runs 13 residues. V lost 0 bases and J 2 bases, leaving 5 bases between the germline ends. CDR3 DNA sequence: TGCGCCAGCAGCTTGGGAGTACAAGAGACCCAGTACTTC. Protein sequence: CASSLGVQETQYF.

The chain couples TRBV7-9 to TRBJ1-1; D is possibly TRBD1 (5 bases). V was shortened by 5 bases and J by 0 bases, with 19 bases between the two germline ends. The CDR3 extends over 17 amino acids. From germline, CDR1 is SEHNR and CDR2 FQNEAQ (reference sequence). CDR3 in DNA: TGTGCCAGCAGCCCATCGGGGGAGCCCGCCTTGAACACTGAAGCTTTCTTT. Translation: CASSPSGEPALNTEAFF.

The chain carries TRBV9 and TRBJ2-1; no clear D gene. Germline V gene data show CDR1 as SGDLS and CDR2 as YYNGEE. The ends were cut back, 4 bases at V and 2 bases at J, with 13 bases in the middle. This CDR3 is 15 amino acids long. In DNA form, the CDR3 reads TGTGCCAGCAGCCCCCGGTTCTCCACCTACAATGAGCAGTTCTTC. Residues: CASSPRFSTYNEQFF.

The chain joins TRBV19 to TRBJ1-6; TRBD1 matches 8 bases. CDR1 and CDR2 (germline): LNHDA, SQIVND (reference sequence). V shed 6 bases, J shed 6 bases, and the junction held 7 bases outside the gene matches. This CDR3 has 15 amino acids. CDR3 coding DNA: TGTGCCAGTAGCCGACAGGGGCTGGGTAATTCACCCCTCCACTTT. Translated: CASSRQGLGNSPLHF.

The chain couples TRBV5-1 to TRBJ1-1, with TRBD1 matching 12 bases. This CDR3 has 14 amino acids. V shed 4 bases, J shed 8 bases, and the junction held 6 bases outside the gene matches. Germline loops: CDR1 SGHRS, CDR2 YFSETQ. The CDR3 sequence is CASSLGTGGTEAFF. In DNA, the CDR3 is TGCGCCAGCAGCCTAGGGACAGGGGGCACGGAAGCTTTCTTT.